This TCR beta chain was identified during a study of blood T cells in healthy people across ages. This clonotype was detected a few times. The germline V and J ends were trimmed by 10 bases and 0 bases, with 13 bases remaining between them. The CDR3 spans 15 residues. Germline-derived CDR1 and CDR2 are SNHLY and FYNNEI. A second PCR of 7 to 11 cycles used a sample-barcoded 5' primer and a J-beta primer mix. Each CDR3 protein is one row after TCRdb ran MiXCR on the 5' RACE reads. The sample consists of over 700,000 distinct CDR3 sequences, 20% to 30% of them appearing once. A further study also used this sample, focusing on T cells of mothers and their children.

The TCR comes from a boy aged 5-17 years in good health. Sample: blood. This chain links TRBV2 with TRBJ2-6; TRBD1 or TRBD2 may be the D gene (5 bases each). The CDR3 region is CATSGTDSGANVLTF. CDR3 nucleotides: TGTGCCACCTCCGGGACGGACTCTGGGGCCAACGTCCTGACTTTC. Based on the CDR3 plus reference TRBV2 and TRBJ2-6, the full variable domain is EPEVTQTPSHQVTQMGQEVILRCVPISNHLYFYWYRQILGQKVEFLVSFYNNEISEKSEIFDDQFSVERPDGSNFTLKIRSTKLEDSAMYFCATSGTDSGANVLTFGAGSRLTVL.